This TCR beta chain is from a study of T cell responses to AZD1222 COVID-19 vaccine. General study points: Two doses of AZD1222 preceded a rise in Spike-specific TCR breadth and depth. Vaccine-associated CD4 TCRs ranged over spike, dominating at 160-218 and 743-854.

A word on this clone: Its specificity is not known.

The V end lost 7 bases, the J end lost 4 bases, and 10 bases lay between the germline ends. Germline-derived CDR1 and CDR2 are SNHLY and FYNNEI. This CDR3 has 13 residues. The protocol was immunoSEQ multiplex PCR, while the TCRdb copy is restricted to in-frame clones and leaves out a portion. The sample shows 130,000 or so clones, approximately 84% of them seen only once. The material was peripheral blood, obtained on day 0 of AZD1222 vaccination. The clonotype was recovered from an adult in good health. This rearrangement joins TRBV2 to TRBJ2-2; the D call may be TRBD1 or TRBD2 (5 bases each). CDR3 protein: CASKSGGTGELFF. CDR3 coding DNA: TGTGCCAGCAAGAGTGGGGGCACCGGGGAGCTGTTTTTT.